The rows below give T cell receptor beta chains drawn from one sample of a study of blood T cell repertoires in COVID-19. Clones were read by immunoSEQ multiplex PCR, and TCRdb kept only the in-frame ones, dropping some. Of 45,000 to 70,000 clones listed, roughly nine tenths were seen once; the top ten hold approximately 7%. The source material was peripheral blood. The receptors originated from a woman aged 60-75 years with active or convalescent COVID-19. Both conserved end residues are part of each CDR3. The order of the fields is J gene, V gene, clone size, D gene, CDR3 protein, CDR3 DNA. A D gene is named only where the DNA matches it firmly. Only part of the rows carry a size: once, few, many, or a class if the clone is expanded.

TRBJ1-5,TRBV28,-,-,CASSARGGYYSNQPQHF,TGTGCCAGCAGTGCACGCGGCGGCTATTATAGCAATCAGCCCCAGCATTTT
TRBJ1-1,TRBV30,-,TRBD1,CAWTPGTGSAFF,TGTGCCTGGACCCCGGGGACAGGGAGCGCTTTCTTT
TRBJ2-3,TRBV19,once,-,CASREGVLTDTQYF,TGTGCCAGTAGAGAGGGGGTACTCACAGATACGCAGTATTTT
TRBJ2-7,TRBV7-8,-,-,CASSRGSYEQYF,TGTGCCAGCAGCAGGGGCTCCTACGAGCAGTACTTC
TRBJ1-5,TRBV28,-,TRBD1,CASSLTGDQPQHF,TGTGCCAGCAGTTTGACAGGGGATCAGCCCCAGCATTTT
TRBJ2-4,TRBV7-2,-,-,CASSLSRLDQIQYF,TGTGCCAGCAGCTTAAGTCGACTAGATCAAATTCAGTACTTC
TRBJ2-1,TRBV5-5,-,TRBD2,CASSLPSGGVRNEQFF,TGTGCCAGCAGCTTGCCTAGCGGGGGGGTCCGTAATGAGCAGTTCTTC
TRBJ1-5,TRBV2,-,-,CASSDGLRGNQPQHF,TGTGCCAGCAGTGACGGTTTAAGGGGAAATCAGCCCCAGCATTTT
TRBJ2-3,TRBV28,-,TRBD2,CASTPTSEVTDTQYF,TGTGCCAGCACCCCCACTAGCGAGGTCACAGATACGCAGTATTTT
TRBJ2-5,TRBV29-1,-,-,CSVGGAETQYF,TGCAGCGTTGGCGGGGCGGAGACCCAGTACTTC
TRBJ2-5,TRBV5-4,-,-,CASSYAGKTAFQYF,TGTGCCAGCAGTTACGCGGGCAAAACGGCGTTCCAGTACTTC
TRBJ1-4,TRBV30,-,TRBD1,CAQGQGNEKLFF,TGTGCCCAGGGACAGGGAAATGAAAAACTGTTTTTT
TRBJ1-2,TRBV25-1,-,TRBD1,CASSPRVSDRGNGYTF,TGTGCCAGCAGTCCACGAGTCTCGGACAGGGGGAATGGCTACACCTTC
TRBJ1-2,TRBV28,-,TRBD1,CASSLGYGTGGFANYGYTF,TGTGCCAGCAGTTTGGGTTACGGGACAGGGGGATTTGCTAACTATGGCTACACCTTC
TRBJ1-5,TRBV20-1,-,TRBD1,CSATDRANAVNQPQHF,TGCAGTGCTACTGACAGGGCAAACGCGGTCAATCAGCCCCAGCATTTT
TRBJ2-2,TRBV4-3,-,-,CASSQEGLARTGELFF,TGCGCCAGCAGCCAAGAGGGTCTAGCGAGGACCGGGGAGCTGTTTTTT
TRBJ2-7,TRBV19,once,TRBD1,CASRGRQGSEQYF,TGTGCCAGTAGGGGAAGACAGGGTTCCGAGCAGTACTTC
TRBJ1-2,TRBV3-1/TRBV3-2,-,-,CASSQASGYTF,TGTGCCAGCAGCCAGGCCTCTGGCTACACCTTC
TRBJ1-1,TRBV29-1,-,-,CSVAFWGLGTEAFF,TGCAGCGTTGCGTTTTGGGGGCTTGGCACTGAAGCTTTCTTT
TRBJ2-1,TRBV9,once,-,CASSVLETGLGTYYNEQFF,TGTGCCAGCAGCGTCCTAGAGACGGGACTGGGGACCTATTACAATGAGCAGTTCTTC
TRBJ1-5,TRBV18,-,-,CASSPKQDQPQHF,TGTGCCAGCTCACCAAAACAGGATCAGCCCCAGCATTTT
TRBJ2-7,TRBV28,-,TRBD2,CASSPGLAGVNEQYF,TGTGCCAGCAGTCCCGGACTAGCGGGGGTAAACGAGCAGTACTTC
TRBJ1-1,TRBV5-1,-,-,CASSLPGTEAFF,TGCGCCAGCAGCTTGCCAGGGACTGAAGCTTTCTTT
TRBJ1-2,TRBV7-8,-,TRBD1,CASSLGQGASGGYTF,TGTGCCAGCAGCTTGGGACAGGGGGCGAGTGGTGGCTACACCTTC
TRBJ2-7,TRBV7-3,few,TRBD1,CASSLTGGEYGDYEQYF,TGTGCCAGCAGTTTGACAGGGGGAGAGTATGGAGACTACGAGCAGTACTTC
TRBJ1-3,TRBV14,-,-,CASSLLSSGNTIYF,TGTGCCAGCAGCCTTCTTAGCTCTGGAAACACCATATATTTT
TRBJ1-1,TRBV6-5,-,-,CASRGRTVKDTEAFF,TGTGCCAGCAGGGGACGGACAGTAAAGGACACTGAAGCTTTCTTT
TRBJ2-1,TRBV4-1,-,-,CASSQLDLGISYNEQFF,TGCGCCAGCAGCCAACTAGATCTCGGTATCTCCTACAATGAGCAGTTCTTC
TRBJ2-7,TRBV19,-,TRBD1,CASSRTRTGATYEQYF,TGTGCCAGTAGTAGGACGCGGACAGGGGCCACCTACGAGCAGTACTTC